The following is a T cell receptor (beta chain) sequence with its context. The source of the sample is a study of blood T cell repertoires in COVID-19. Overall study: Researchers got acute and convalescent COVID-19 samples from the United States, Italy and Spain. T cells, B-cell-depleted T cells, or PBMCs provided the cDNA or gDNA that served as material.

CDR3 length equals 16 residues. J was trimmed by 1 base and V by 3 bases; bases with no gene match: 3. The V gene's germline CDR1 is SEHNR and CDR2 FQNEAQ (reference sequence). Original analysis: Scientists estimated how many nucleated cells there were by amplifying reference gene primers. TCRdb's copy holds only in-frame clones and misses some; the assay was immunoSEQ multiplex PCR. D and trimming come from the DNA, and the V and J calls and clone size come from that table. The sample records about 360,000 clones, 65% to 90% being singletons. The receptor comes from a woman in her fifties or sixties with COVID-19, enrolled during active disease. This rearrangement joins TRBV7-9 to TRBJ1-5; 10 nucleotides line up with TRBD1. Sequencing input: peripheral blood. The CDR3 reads CASSFGQGVSNQPQHF. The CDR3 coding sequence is TGTGCCAGCAGCTTCGGACAGGGGGTCAGCAATCAGCCCCAGCATTTT.